The next 27 T cell receptor beta chains were all read from a single sample in a study of T cell repertoires in cytomegalovirus infection. TCRdb redid the calling of the reads with MiXCR, one entry per CDR3 protein. The data contain 250,000 or so distinct CDR3 sequences, approximately 8.3% of them singletons. Sequenced sample: PBMCs. Receptors originate from a human donor in good health (CMV status not recorded). Some clones in this sample may be carry-over from other donors' samples.

This clonotype was picked up many times. This sequence joins TRBV11-2 and TRBJ2-1, with TRBD1 matching 8 bases. Trimming cost V 0 bases and J 7 bases; bases outside gene matches: 2. CDR1 and CDR2 (germline): SGHAT, FQNNGV. The CDR3 contains 14 residues. CDR3 DNA: TGTGCCAGCAGCTTAGAAAGGACAGGGAATGAGCAGTTCTTC. It is translated as CASSLERTGNEQFF.

This clonotype was recorded many times. The V gene is TRBV7-2, the J gene TRBJ2-3, with D perhaps matching TRBD2 (6 bases). Germline lookup yields CDR1 SGHTA and CDR2 FQGNSA. The V end was cut by 4 bases, the J end by 8 bases, with 10 bases between. CDR3 length equals 12 residues. The CDR3 sequence is CASSSGTGTQYF. The CDR3 region has the DNA TGTGCCAGCAGCTCTGGGACTGGTACGCAGTATTTT.

This clonotype was seen at least ten times. The rearrangement joins TRBV7-2 to TRBJ2-3; TRBD2 agrees at 9 bases. Germline V lookup: CDR1 SGHTA, CDR2 FQGNSA. The J segment lost 3 bases and the V segment lost 1 base, leaving 11 bases of the junction unmatched. There are 18 residues in the CDR3. This CDR3 is CASSLGGAAGGRTDTQYF. DNA of the CDR3: TGTGCCAGCAGCTTAGGTGGGGCGGCGGGGGGGCGTACAGATACGCAGTATTTT.

This clonotype was seen ten or more times. This chain uses TRBV27 with TRBJ2-1; D gene ambiguous. Germline V gene data show CDR1 as MNHEY and CDR2 as SMNVEV (reference sequence). This CDR3 spans 13 amino acids. V was clipped by 4 bases and J by 2 bases, with 6 bases between them. CDR3 DNA: TGTGCCAGCAGTTCGTCGACCTACAATGAGCAGTTCTTC. As protein: CASSSSTYNEQFF.

The chain has TRBV29-1 and TRBJ1-6; weak D call: TRBD1 (6 bases). From germline, CDR1 is SQVTM and CDR2 ANQGSEA. CDR3 length equals 11 residues. V was shortened by 7 bases and J by 12 bases, with 13 bases between the two germline ends. DNA for the CDR3: TGCAGCGCCCTACAGGGAAAACCCCTCCACTTT. Amino acid sequence: CSALQGKPLHF.

The J gene is TRBJ2-3, the V gene TRBV7-9, with 9 nucleotides matching TRBD1. CDR1 is SEHNR, CDR2 FQNEAQ, per germline (reference sequence). CDR3 size: 15 residues. V was pared by 7 bases and J by 1 base, with 6 bases of the junction left unmatched. CDR3 coding DNA: TGTGCCAGCAACGCCCGGGACAGGGGCACAGATACGCAGTATTTT. It specifies CASNARDRGTDTQYF.

This clonotype was picked up a small number of times. The chain recombines TRBV28 with TRBJ2-1; 12 bases map to TRBD1. The CDR3 is 15 residues long. Per germline, CDR1 MDHEN and CDR2 SYDVKM. Trimming cost V 5 bases and J 13 bases; bases outside gene matches: 12. The CDR3 is CASSPPGQGAHSQFF. In DNA form, the CDR3 reads TGTGCCAGCAGTCCCCCGGGACAGGGGGCGCATTCTCAGTTCTTC.

This clonotype came up many times. Here the CDR3 DNA reads TGTGCCAGCAGCTTAACGGCAAGCGGGGGGGCGAGCACAGATACGCAGTATTTT. It yields the protein CASSLTASGGASTDTQYF. The chain couples TRBV7-3 to TRBJ2-3, with 10 bases fitting TRBD2. CDR3 size: 18 residues. Germline loops: CDR1 SGHTA, CDR2 FQGTGA. The J segment lost 0 bases and the V segment lost 0 bases, leaving 6 bases of the junction unmatched.

The sample holds a few counts of this clonotype. The V and J genes are TRBV7-2 and TRBJ2-7; D may be TRBD2 (6 bases). CDR3 length: 14 residues. Germline loops: CDR1 SGHTA, CDR2 FQGNSA. Trimming shortened V by 1 base and J by 2 bases, and 9 bases separated the two germline ends. CDR3: CASSLGPGAYEQYF. The CDR3 bases are TGTGCCAGCAGCTTAGGGCCGGGGGCCTACGAGCAGTACTTC.

This clonotype was observed many times. This chain connects TRBV28 to TRBJ2-1; D might be TRBD1 or TRBD2, each matching 5 bases. Germline V gives CDR1 MDHEN, CDR2 SYDVKM. The CDR3 runs to 15 residues. The germline V and J ends were trimmed by 3 bases and 2 bases, with 11 bases remaining between them. CDR3 sequence: CASSLPGPAYNEQFF. The CDR3 bases are TGTGCCAGCAGTTTGCCGGGGCCGGCCTACAATGAGCAGTTCTTC.

This clonotype was detected many times. The chain employs TRBV7-9 and TRBJ1-6, with 7 bases aligning to TRBD1. Trimming took 1 base from V and 9 from J; bases not matched to a gene: 9. There are 16 residues in the CDR3. The germline gives CDR1 SEHNR, CDR2 FQNEAQ (reference sequence). The CDR3 protein is CASSLGAGGFGSPLHF. In DNA form, the CDR3 reads TGTGCCAGCAGCTTAGGGGCAGGGGGTTTCGGTTCACCCCTCCACTTT.

This clonotype came up many times. For the CDR3, the DNA is TGTGCCAGCAGCTCCCGCTCCACGCGGCGAGATTACGAGCAGTACTTC. Protein product: CASSSRSTRRDYEQYF. The gene calls are TRBV7-2 and TRBJ2-7; D is ambiguous. The CDR3 sequence is 16 residues long. The germline V gene encodes CDR1 SGHTA and CDR2 FQGNSA. The ends were cut back, 4 bases at V and 4 bases at J, with 20 bases in the middle.

This clonotype showed up just a few times. The chain employs TRBV12-3 or TRBV12-4 and TRBJ1-5; D may be TRBD1 (5 bases). There are 12 residues in the CDR3. Trimming pared 6 bases from V and 7 bases from J, leaving 10 bases between. The CDR3 loop is CASRWGWQPQHF. CDR3 nucleotides: TGTGCCAGCAGGTGGGGGTGGCAGCCCCAGCATTTT.

At least ten counts were recorded for this clonotype. The chain is built from TRBV7-2 and TRBJ2-3; TRBD2 matches at 8 bases. V gave up 1 base and J gave up 5 bases; unmatched junction bases: 14. CDR3 size: 18 residues. Germline CDR1 and CDR2: SGHTA and FQGNSA. The CDR3 DNA reads TGTGCCAGCAGCTTAGGTTTGTCTAGCGGGCCCGTTAGAGATACGCAGTATTTT. It encodes CASSLGLSSGPVRDTQYF.

The chain has TRBV19 and TRBJ2-5; 8 nucleotides align to TRBD1. The ends lost 4 bases at V and 5 bases at J; junction bases unmatched: 9. The CDR3 totals 15 residues. Germline V lookup: CDR1 LNHDA, CDR2 SQIVND (reference sequence). In nucleotides, the CDR3 is TGTGCCAGTAGTACAGGGGGCAGAGTAGCGGAGACCCAGTACTTC. Translating gives CASSTGGRVAETQYF.

This clonotype has more than one count but fewer than ten. The CDR3 nucleotides are TGTGCCAGCAGCTTGGAACCCCCCGGGTACCAAGAGACCCAGTACTTC. The encoded protein is CASSLEPPGYQETQYF. This chain uses TRBV5-4 with TRBJ2-5; D gene ambiguous. Trimming left V 0 bases short and J 0 bases short, with 12 bases between. The CDR3 sequence is 16 residues long. From germline, CDR1 is SGHNT and CDR2 YYREEE (reference sequence).

This clonotype was counted at least ten times. J is TRBJ2-1 and V is TRBV7-8, with TRBD1 identical over 9 bases. The length of the CDR3 is 16 residues. J lost 5 bases, V lost 6 bases, and 11 bases had no gene match. Per the germline V gene, CDR1 is SGHVS and CDR2 is FQNEAQ. CDR3 region: CASRDTGTGHNNEQFF. CDR3 coding DNA: TGTGCCAGCAGGGACACCGGGACAGGGCATAACAATGAGCAGTTCTTC.

This clonotype was seen a handful of times. J is TRBJ1-1 and V is TRBV28; tentative D call: TRBD1 (5 bases). Germline loops: CDR1 MDHEN, CDR2 SYDVKM. The CDR3 is 13 amino acids. V was clipped by 6 bases and J by 9 bases, with 17 bases between them. CDR3 in amino acids: CASSPGREAKAFF. CDR3 bases: TGTGCCAGCAGCCCAGGCAGGGAAGCTAAAGCTTTCTTT.

This clonotype was detected a few times. The chain uses TRBV7-2 and TRBJ1-2; 7 bases fit TRBD1. The CDR3 totals 14 residues. The germline V gene has CDR1 SGHTA and CDR2 FQGNSA. Losses at the gene ends were 0 bases for V and 4 bases for J; bases not matched to a gene: 2. CDR3 nucleotide sequence: TGTGCCAGCAGCTTAGCTGACAGGGTCTATGGCTACACCTTC. Encoded protein: CASSLADRVYGYTF. The variable domain in full, with the rest retrieved from reference TRBV7-2 and TRBJ1-2, is GAGVSQSPSNKVTEKGKDVELRCDPISGHTALYWYRQSLGQGLEFLIYFQGNSAPDKSGLPSDRFSAERTGGSVSTLTIQRTQQEDSAVYLCASSLADRVYGYTFGSGTRLTVV.

This clonotype was counted a few times. The chain combines TRBV5-1 with TRBJ2-2, with D tentatively TRBD1 (5 bases). The V and J ends lost 6 bases and 0 bases respectively, with 9 bases between them. Germline loops: CDR1 SGHRS, CDR2 YFSETQ. CDR3 length: 14 residues. The CDR3 bases are TGCGCCAGCAAGGGGCACACGAACACCGGGGAGCTGTTTTTT. Translated, it gives CASKGHTNTGELFF.

The chain has TRBV7-8 and TRBJ1-1, with D possibly being TRBD1 (5 bases). Trimming removed 1 base from V and 6 bases from J, with 12 bases in between. In germline, CDR1 is SGHVS, CDR2 FQNEAQ. The CDR3 covers 14 residues. The CDR3 coding sequence is TGTGCCAGCAGCTTAGAGAAGGGGAGCGCTGAAGCTTTCTTT. This sequence encodes CASSLEKGSAEAFF. Together with reference TRBV7-8 and TRBJ1-1, the CDR3 gives the full variable domain: GAGVSQSPRYKVAKRGQDVALRCDPISGHVSLFWYQQALGQGPEFLTYFQNEAQLDKSGLPSDRFFAERPEGSVSTLKIQRTQQEDSAVYLCASSLEKGSAEAFFGQGTRLTVV.

This chain uses TRBV20-1 with TRBJ1-2; 9 bases are a match to TRBD1. Trimming took 6 bases from V and 5 from J; bases not matched to a gene: 7. Per germline, CDR1 DFQATT and CDR2 SNEGSKA (reference sequence). The CDR3 length is 13 residues. DNA of the CDR3: TGCAGTGCGGAGGGACAGGGATGGTATGGCTACACCTTC. Protein: CSAEGQGWYGYTF.

In its sample, this clonotype was seen many times. The genes are TRBV28 and TRBJ1-1; D is perhaps TRBD1 (6 bases). The CDR3 has 14 amino acids. Germline assignment: CDR1 MDHEN and CDR2 SYDVKM. With 6 bases removed from V and 4 bases from J, the gap between germline ends came to 15 bases. CDR3 bases: TGTGCCAGCAGAGTAAACAGGGAGGTCACTGAAGCTTTCTTT. Translating it yields CASRVNREVTEAFF.

This clonotype was observed a few times. The V call is TRBV30, the J call TRBJ1-1, with D possibly being TRBD1 (5 bases). The CDR3 extends over 14 amino acids. The ends were cut back, 3 bases at V and 2 bases at J, with 13 bases in the middle. Germline CDR1 and CDR2: GTSNPN and SVGIG (reference sequence). In nucleotides, the CDR3 is TGTGCCTGGAGGATTCATGGGGCTAACACTGAAGCTTTCTTT. Translated: CAWRIHGANTEAFF.

The sample holds many counts of this clonotype. The chain links TRBV6-6 to TRBJ1-1; weak D call: TRBD1 (5 bases). Germline-derived CDR1 and CDR2 are MNHNY and SVGAGI (reference sequence). V was trimmed by 2 bases and J by 4 bases, leaving 14 bases between them. The CDR3 extends over 15 amino acids. The CDR3 sequence is CASSYPEGHGTEAFF. The DNA for the CDR3 is TGTGCCAGCAGTTACCCAGAGGGGCACGGCACTGAAGCTTTCTTT.

This clonotype turned up a few times. This sequence joins TRBV7-2 and TRBJ2-7, with 9 bases aligning to TRBD1. This CDR3 contains 14 residues. After removal of 4 bases from V and 7 bases from J, the junction contained 8 bases not matched to a gene. The germline V gene has CDR1 SGHTA and CDR2 FQGNSA. CDR3 sequence: CASSSVPGQGEQYF. DNA of the CDR3: TGTGCCAGCAGCTCGGTACCGGGACAGGGTGAGCAGTACTTC.

The table lists this clonotype with many counts. The V call is TRBV7-2, the J call TRBJ2-7; 7 bases align to TRBD1. The germline V gene has CDR1 SGHTA and CDR2 FQGNSA. This CDR3 spans 15 amino acids. The V and J ends lost 5 bases and 1 base, in that order; junction bases with no gene match: 8. CDR3 sequence: CASSPTPGQSYEQYF. The DNA of the CDR3 is TGTGCCAGCAGCCCCACACCGGGACAGTCCTACGAGCAGTACTTC. The full variable domain, with the rest looked up from reference TRBV7-2 and TRBJ2-7, is GAGVSQSPSNKVTEKGKDVELRCDPISGHTALYWYRQSLGQGLEFLIYFQGNSAPDKSGLPSDRFSAERTGGSVSTLTIQRTQQEDSAVYLCASSPTPGQSYEQYFGPGTRLTVT.